This TCR beta chain was profiled in a study of cytotoxic CD8 clonotypes in ibrutinib-treated CLL. Overall study findings and caveats: Baseline levels were approached again at progression, after clonality had risen at ibrutinib response. Baseline values of clonality outstripped age-matched healthy donors and followed circulating CD8+ T-cell counts.

TCR beta library input comprised roughly 2 micrograms of genomic DNA from cryopreserved PBMCs. V trimming: 7 bases; J trimming: 4 bases; junction bases outside the gene matches: 1. The CDR3 extends over 11 amino acids. Germline lookup yields CDR1 SGDLS and CDR2 YYNGEE. Produced via immunoSEQ multiplex PCR; TCRdb's table is partial and in-frame only. The table has 250,000 to 350,000 clones, approximately 76% seen once. Points on this clone: Its antigen is still unknown.

Sequencing used PBMCs, obtained at disease progression, from a patient treated with ibrutinib. This TCR derives from a human donor with chronic lymphocytic leukemia. This sequence joins TRBV9 and TRBJ2-7; 8 bases match TRBD1. Here the CDR3 reads CASGQGYEQYF. As DNA, the CDR3 is TGTGCCAGCGGACAGGGTTACGAGCAGTACTTC.